In its sample, the clone carrying this TCR beta chain was seen once. The protocol was immunoSEQ multiplex PCR, while the TCRdb copy is restricted to in-frame clones and leaves out a portion. The sample includes some 530,000 clones, approximately 90% of them seen just once. The data were taken from a study of blood T cell repertoires in COVID-19. The CDR3 covers 17 residues. V shed 3 bases and J shed 4 bases, with 20 bases lying between them. Germline CDR1 and CDR2: SGHDN and FVKESK. Self-reported history from a screening survey and questionnaire set each donor's cohort. The TCR comes from a woman between 55 and 75 years old who had recovered from COVID-19. What was sequenced was PBMCs or T cells enriched from blood (not recorded which). The rearrangement joins TRBV14 to TRBJ2-3, with D possibly TRBD1 on 6 matching bases. DNA for the CDR3: TGTGCCAGCAGCCAGACGACGGGACACCCGAGGGCAGATACGCAGTATTTT. This translates into CASSQTTGHPRADTQYF.